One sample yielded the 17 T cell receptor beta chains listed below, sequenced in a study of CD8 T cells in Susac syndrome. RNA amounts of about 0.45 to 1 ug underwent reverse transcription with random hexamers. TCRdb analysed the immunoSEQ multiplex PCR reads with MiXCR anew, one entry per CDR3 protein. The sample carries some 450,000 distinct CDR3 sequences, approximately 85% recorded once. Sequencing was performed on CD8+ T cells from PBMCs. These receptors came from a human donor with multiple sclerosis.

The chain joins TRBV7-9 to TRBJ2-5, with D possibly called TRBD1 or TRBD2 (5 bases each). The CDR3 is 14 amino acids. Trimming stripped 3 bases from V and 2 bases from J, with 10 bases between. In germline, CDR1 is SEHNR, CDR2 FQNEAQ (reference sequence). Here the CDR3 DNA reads TGTGCCAGCAGCTTCCCCGGGACGCAAGAGACCCAGTACTTC. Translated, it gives CASSFPGTQETQYF. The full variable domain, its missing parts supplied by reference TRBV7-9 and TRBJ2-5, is DTGVSQNPRHKITKRGQNVTFRCDPISEHNRLYWYRQTLGQGPEFLTYFQNEAQLEKSRLLSDRFSAERPKGSFSTLEIQRTEQGDSAMYLCASSFPGTQETQYFGPGTRLLVL.

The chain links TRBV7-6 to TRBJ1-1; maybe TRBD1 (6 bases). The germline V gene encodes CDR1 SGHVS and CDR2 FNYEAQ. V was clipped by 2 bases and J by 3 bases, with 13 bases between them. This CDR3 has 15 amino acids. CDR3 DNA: TGTGCCAGCAGCTTAAACGGAGCAGGGGACACTGAAGCTTTCTTT. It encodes CASSLNGAGDTEAFF.

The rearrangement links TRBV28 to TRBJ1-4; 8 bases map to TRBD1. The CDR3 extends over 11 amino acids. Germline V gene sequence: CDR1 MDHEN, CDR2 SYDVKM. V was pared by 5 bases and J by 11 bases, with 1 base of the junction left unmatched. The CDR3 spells CASSRQGKLFF. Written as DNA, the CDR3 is TGTGCCAGCAGTCGACAGGGGAAACTGTTTTTT.

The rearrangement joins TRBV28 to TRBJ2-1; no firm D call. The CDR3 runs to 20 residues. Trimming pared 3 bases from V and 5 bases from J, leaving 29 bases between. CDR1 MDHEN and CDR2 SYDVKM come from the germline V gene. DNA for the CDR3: TGTGCCAGCAGTTTGGCTAGATTCTCTCGGCCGGAAATAATTAACAATGAGCAGTTCTTC. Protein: CASSLARFSRPEIINNEQFF.

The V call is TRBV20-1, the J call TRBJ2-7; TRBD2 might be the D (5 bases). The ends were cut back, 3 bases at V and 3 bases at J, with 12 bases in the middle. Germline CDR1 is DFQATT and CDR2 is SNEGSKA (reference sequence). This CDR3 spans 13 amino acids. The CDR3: CSARPNRDYEQYF. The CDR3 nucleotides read TGCAGTGCTAGGCCGAATCGGGACTACGAGCAGTACTTC.

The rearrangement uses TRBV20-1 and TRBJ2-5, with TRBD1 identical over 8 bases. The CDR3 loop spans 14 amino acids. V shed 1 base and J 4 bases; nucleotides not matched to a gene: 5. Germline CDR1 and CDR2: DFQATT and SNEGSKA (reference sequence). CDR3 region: CSARGGQVGETQYF. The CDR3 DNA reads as TGCAGTGCTAGAGGGGGACAGGTTGGAGAGACCCAGTACTTC.

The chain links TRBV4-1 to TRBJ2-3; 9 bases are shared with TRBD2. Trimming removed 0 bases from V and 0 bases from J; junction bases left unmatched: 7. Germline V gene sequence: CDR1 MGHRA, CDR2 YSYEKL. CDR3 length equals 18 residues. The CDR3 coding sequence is TGCGCCAGCAGCCAAGAACAAGCGGGGGGCACTAGCACAGATACGCAGTATTTT. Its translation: CASSQEQAGGTSTDTQYF.

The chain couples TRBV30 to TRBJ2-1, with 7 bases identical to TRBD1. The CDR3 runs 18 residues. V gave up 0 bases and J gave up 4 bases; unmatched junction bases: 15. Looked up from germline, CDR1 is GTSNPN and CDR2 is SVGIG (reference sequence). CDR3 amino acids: CAWSVVRGLTTLYNEQFF. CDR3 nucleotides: TGTGCCTGGAGTGTCGTTAGGGGGCTGACAACATTGTACAATGAGCAGTTCTTC.

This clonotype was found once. The CDR3 reads CASEGPTYEQYF. CDR3 in DNA: TGTGCCAGCGAGGGACCAACCTACGAGCAGTACTTC. The rearrangement joins TRBV7-8 to TRBJ2-7; D possibly matches TRBD1 or TRBD2 (5 bases each). The ends were cut back, 8 bases at V and 2 bases at J, with 10 bases in the middle. Germline V lookup: CDR1 SGHVS, CDR2 FQNEAQ. The CDR3 contains 12 residues.

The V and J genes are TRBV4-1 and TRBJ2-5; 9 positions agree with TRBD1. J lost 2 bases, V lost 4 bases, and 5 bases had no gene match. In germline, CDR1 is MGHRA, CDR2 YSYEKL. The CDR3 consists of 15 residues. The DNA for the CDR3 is TGCGCCAGCAGCCGTCGGACAGGGGAACAAGAGACCCAGTACTTC. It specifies CASSRRTGEQETQYF.

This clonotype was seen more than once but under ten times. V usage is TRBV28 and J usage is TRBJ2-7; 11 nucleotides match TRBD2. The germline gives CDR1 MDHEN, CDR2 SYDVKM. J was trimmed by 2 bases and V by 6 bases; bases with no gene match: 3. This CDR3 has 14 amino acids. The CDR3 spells CASSETSGAYEQYF. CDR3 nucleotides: TGTGCCAGCAGCGAGACTAGCGGGGCCTACGAGCAGTACTTC.

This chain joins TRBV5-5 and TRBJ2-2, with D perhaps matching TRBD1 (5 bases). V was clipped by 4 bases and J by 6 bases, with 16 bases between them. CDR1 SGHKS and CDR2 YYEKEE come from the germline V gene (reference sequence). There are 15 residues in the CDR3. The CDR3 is CASSQDRLGAGELFF. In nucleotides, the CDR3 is TGTGCCAGCAGCCAGGACCGGTTAGGGGCCGGGGAGCTGTTTTTT.

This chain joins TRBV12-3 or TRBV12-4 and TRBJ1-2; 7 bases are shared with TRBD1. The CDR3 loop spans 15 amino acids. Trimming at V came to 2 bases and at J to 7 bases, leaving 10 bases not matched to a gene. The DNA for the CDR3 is TGTGCCAGCAGTTTACCGAGACAGGGTCTCCCTGGCTACACCTTC. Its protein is CASSLPRQGLPGYTF.

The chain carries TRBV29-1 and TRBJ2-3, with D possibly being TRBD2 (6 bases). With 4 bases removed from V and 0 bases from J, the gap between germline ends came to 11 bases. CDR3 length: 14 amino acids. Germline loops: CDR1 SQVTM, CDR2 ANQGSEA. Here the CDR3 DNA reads TGCAGCGTTGTGGACTACGTTAGCACAGATACGCAGTATTTT. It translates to CSVVDYVSTDTQYF.

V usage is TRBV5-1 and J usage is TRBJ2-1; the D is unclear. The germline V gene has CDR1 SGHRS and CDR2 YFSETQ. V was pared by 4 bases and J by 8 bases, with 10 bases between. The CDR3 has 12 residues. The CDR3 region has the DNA TGCGCCAGCAGCCCCTATTACGATGAGCAGTTCTTC. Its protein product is CASSPYYDEQFF.

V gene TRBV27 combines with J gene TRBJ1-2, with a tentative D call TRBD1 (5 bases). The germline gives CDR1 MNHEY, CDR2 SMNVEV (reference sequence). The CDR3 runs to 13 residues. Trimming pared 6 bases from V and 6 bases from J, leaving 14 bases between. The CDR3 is CASRISAGDGYTF. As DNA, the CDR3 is TGTGCCAGCAGAATTTCCGCGGGGGATGGCTACACCTTC.

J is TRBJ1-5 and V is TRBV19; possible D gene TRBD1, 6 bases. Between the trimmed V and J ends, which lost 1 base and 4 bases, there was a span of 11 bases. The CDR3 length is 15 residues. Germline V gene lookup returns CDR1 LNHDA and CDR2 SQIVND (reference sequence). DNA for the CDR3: TGTGCCAGTAGTATAGGGACAGAAGTTAATCAGCCCCAGCATTTT. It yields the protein CASSIGTEVNQPQHF.